The 29 T cell receptor beta chains below were found in one sample sequenced in a study of blood T cell repertoires in COVID-19. The protocol was immunoSEQ multiplex PCR, while the TCRdb copy is restricted to in-frame clones and leaves out a portion. The table shows about 100,000 clones, with 84% occurring only once. Material for sequencing was peripheral blood. The receptor set was obtained from a man in his sixties or seventies with active or convalescent COVID-19.

The chain combines TRBV18 with TRBJ1-2, with a possible D match to TRBD1 (5 bases). Trimming removed 6 bases from V and 7 bases from J, with 15 bases in between. This CDR3 is 13 amino acids long. Germline values: CDR1 KGHSH, CDR2 LQKENI. The CDR3 is CASSRTGPPGYTF. In DNA form, the CDR3 reads TGTGCCAGCTCGCGCACAGGTCCCCCTGGCTACACCTTC.

CDR3: CASSELVGGTDTQYF. The CDR3 DNA follows: TGTGCCAGCAGTGAATTGGTGGGGGGGACAGATACGCAGTATTTT. V gene TRBV2 combines with J gene TRBJ2-3; TRBD2 aligns across 7 bases. The CDR3 extends over 15 amino acids. Germline lookup yields CDR1 SNHLY and CDR2 FYNNEI. Unmatched junction bases numbered 5, after V lost 2 bases and J lost 3 bases.

This chain links TRBV7-6 with TRBJ1-1; 8 bases align to TRBD1. Germline values: CDR1 SGHVS, CDR2 FNYEAQ. V lost 3 bases and J lost 3; bases outside the gene matches: 0. The CDR3 loop spans 13 amino acids. CDR3 loop: CASSLDRDTEAFF. CDR3 DNA: TGTGCCAGCAGCTTGGACAGGGACACTGAAGCTTTCTTT.

V and J are TRBV6-5 and TRBJ1-1, with 7 nucleotides matching TRBD1. V gave up 6 bases and J gave up 0 bases; unmatched junction bases: 4. Germline lookup yields CDR1 MNHEY and CDR2 SVGAGI. The CDR3 consists of 14 residues. CDR3 loop: CASRYGQVNTEAFF. Here the CDR3 DNA reads TGTGCCAGCAGGTACGGACAGGTGAACACTGAAGCTTTCTTT.

The chain is built from TRBV5-1 and TRBJ1-1; the D gene is possibly TRBD1 (6 bases). The CDR3 extends over 16 amino acids. V lost 2 bases and J 5 bases, leaving 19 bases between the germline ends. Germline lookup yields CDR1 SGHRS and CDR2 YFSETQ. CDR3 nucleotides: TGCGCCAGCAGCTTTTCGTCGGGAACAGGGCTAACTGAAGCTTTCTTT. Amino acid sequence: CASSFSSGTGLTEAFF.

The rearrangement links TRBV5-1 to TRBJ2-7; a weak D match, TRBD1 (7 bases). The CDR3 length is 20 residues. Germline values: CDR1 SGHRS, CDR2 YFSETQ. V lost 4 bases to trimming and J lost 2 bases, with 31 bases between them. CDR3 sequence: CASSPRGDRLGRYETYEQYF. The CDR3 DNA is TGCGCCAGCAGCCCACGAGGGGACAGACTAGGTCGCTACGAGACCTACGAGCAGTACTTC.

The chain couples TRBV15 to TRBJ1-6; 8 bases match TRBD1. V shed 0 bases and J 9 bases; nucleotides not matched to a gene: 1. This CDR3 has 14 amino acids. Germline CDR1 and CDR2: LNHNV and YYDKDF (reference sequence). CDR3 nucleotide sequence: TGTGCCACCAGCAGAGAAGGGACAGGTTCACCCCTCCACTTT. This codes for CATSREGTGSPLHF.

The chain carries TRBV5-1 and TRBJ2-5, with D tentatively TRBD2 (7 bases). Trimming shortened V by 1 base and J by 3 bases, and 13 bases separated the two germline ends. The CDR3 covers 15 residues. In germline, CDR1 is SGHRS, CDR2 YFSETQ. CDR3 amino acids: CASSLRGAVEETQYF. In nucleotides, the CDR3 is TGCGCCAGCAGCTTGCGGGGGGCGGTGGAAGAGACCCAGTACTTC. Together with reference TRBV5-1 and TRBJ2-5, the CDR3 gives the full variable domain: KAGVTQTPRYLIKTRGQQVTLSCSPISGHRSVSWYQQTPGQGLQFLFEYFSETQRNKGNFPGRFSGRQFSNSRSEMNVSTLELGDSALYLCASSLRGAVEETQYFGPGTRLLVL.

The rearrangement links TRBV18 to TRBJ2-7; 7 positions agree with TRBD1. This CDR3 contains 13 residues. Trimming cost V 1 base and J 6 bases; bases outside gene matches: 3. Per the germline V gene, CDR1 is KGHSH and CDR2 is LQKENI. In DNA, the CDR3 is TGTGCCAGCTCACCACAACAGGGGCCCGAGCAGTACTTC. Amino acids: CASSPQQGPEQYF.

This chain's CDR3 is CASSGGLAGNNEQFF. DNA of the CDR3: TGCGCCAGCAGCGGAGGACTAGCGGGGAACAATGAGCAGTTCTTC. The chain recombines TRBV5-1 with TRBJ2-1; 12 bases are shared with TRBD2. The CDR3 contains 15 residues. Germline V lookup: CDR1 SGHRS, CDR2 YFSETQ. The J segment lost 5 bases and the V segment lost 4 bases, leaving 4 bases of the junction unmatched.

The genes are TRBV19 and TRBJ2-1; D perhaps matches TRBD2 (6 bases). Germline V gene lookup returns CDR1 LNHDA and CDR2 SQIVND (reference sequence). The CDR3 covers 17 residues. V gave up 4 bases and J gave up 4 bases, with 20 bases separating them. The CDR3, as DNA: TGTGCCAGTAGTAGGGTGGGGGGTATCACGAGGTACAATGAGCAGTTCTTC. This translates into CASSRVGGITRYNEQFF.

The V call is TRBV7-8, the J call TRBJ1-2, with D perhaps matching TRBD1 (5 bases). The CDR3 is 14 amino acids. Germline V gene data show CDR1 as SGHVS and CDR2 as FQNEAQ. V was pared by 0 bases and J by 7 bases, with 12 bases between. The DNA of the CDR3 is TGTGCCAGCAGCTTAGCCCTAGGACAATTTGGCTACACCTTC. Amino acids: CASSLALGQFGYTF.

This clone was seen a few times. The J gene is TRBJ2-7, the V gene TRBV5-1; possible D gene TRBD1, 6 bases. This CDR3 is 15 amino acids long. Germline CDR1 is SGHRS and CDR2 is YFSETQ. With 0 bases removed from V and 5 bases from J, the gap between germline ends came to 15 bases. The CDR3 bases are TGCGCCAGCAGCTTGGGACAGGCTTCCCTAGACGAGCAGTACTTC. It encodes CASSLGQASLDEQYF.

The rearrangement uses TRBV28 and TRBJ1-5; D is possibly TRBD1 (5 bases). The ends were cut back, 7 bases at V and 6 bases at J, with 10 bases in the middle. The CDR3 runs 12 residues. Germline-derived CDR1 and CDR2 are MDHEN and SYDVKM. CDR3 in amino acids: CASTLQGQPQHF. Here the CDR3 DNA reads TGTGCCAGCACCCTGCAGGGTCAGCCCCAGCATTTT.

The chain recombines TRBV7-8 with TRBJ1-2; the match to TRBD1 covers 12 bases. V trimming: 3 bases; J trimming: 4 bases; junction bases outside the gene matches: 6. Germline CDR1 and CDR2: SGHVS and FQNEAQ. The CDR3 extends over 16 amino acids. The CDR3: CASSFGTGGAGYGYTF. For the CDR3, the DNA is TGTGCCAGCAGCTTTGGGACAGGGGGCGCCGGCTATGGCTACACCTTC.

The rearrangement uses TRBV7-9 and TRBJ2-7; 11 nucleotides align to TRBD2. V lost 1 base and J lost 1; bases outside the gene matches: 3. This CDR3 is built from 16 residues. The V gene's germline CDR1 is SEHNR and CDR2 FQNEAQ (reference sequence). CDR3 region: CASSLGTSGLSYEQYF. The DNA of the CDR3 is TGTGCCAGCAGCTTAGGGACTAGCGGGCTGTCCTACGAGCAGTACTTC. The full variable domain, rest sourced from reference TRBV7-9 and TRBJ2-7, is DTGVSQNPRHKITKRGQNVTFRCDPISEHNRLYWYRQTLGQGPEFLTYFQNEAQLEKSRLLSDRFSAERPKGSFSTLEIQRTEQGDSAMYLCASSLGTSGLSYEQYFGPGTRLTVT.

This chain uses TRBV6-1 with TRBJ1-2; D perhaps matches TRBD1 (5 bases). V was pared by 3 bases and J by 8 bases, with 19 bases between. Germline CDR1 is MNHNS and CDR2 is SASEGT. CDR3 size: 15 residues. The DNA of the CDR3 is TGTGCCAGCAGTGAGACAGACCCCGGTCAACTCGGCTACACCTTC. This translates into CASSETDPGQLGYTF.

V gene TRBV5-1 combines with J gene TRBJ2-1; 8 positions match TRBD1. V shed 2 bases and J 7 bases; nucleotides not matched to a gene: 8. CDR1 is SGHRS and CDR2 is YFSETQ in the germline V gene. The CDR3 totals 15 residues. In DNA form, the CDR3 reads TGCGCCAGCAGCTTATCAGGGGGCGATAGGAATGAGCAGTTCTTC. Its protein is CASSLSGGDRNEQFF.

The chain uses TRBV25-1 and TRBJ2-2; 9 nucleotides agree with TRBD1. CDR3 length equals 15 residues. Germline loops: CDR1 MGHDK, CDR2 SYGVNS. V dropped 5 bases and J dropped 6; count of bases not matched to a gene: 7. In DNA form, the CDR3 reads TGTGCCAGCAGTCAAGACAGGGGGTATGCCGGGGAGCTGTTTTTT. Its translation is CASSQDRGYAGELFF.

The chain links TRBV3-1 (or the pseudogene TRBV3-2) to TRBJ1-6, with 7 bases matching TRBD1. Germline lookup yields CDR1 LGHDT and CDR2 YNNKEL (reference sequence). CDR3 length: 16 residues. Unmatched junction bases numbered 2, after V lost 3 bases and J lost 0 bases. The CDR3 sequence: CASSQWDSSYNSPLHF. CDR3 in DNA: TGTGCCAGCAGCCAGTGGGACAGCTCCTATAATTCACCCCTCCACTTT.

J is TRBJ2-1 and V is TRBV6-5; D is possibly TRBD2 (6 bases). The germline V gene has CDR1 MNHEY and CDR2 SVGAGI. Trimming left V 6 bases short and J 8 bases short, with 14 bases between. CDR3 length equals 13 residues. The CDR3 DNA sequence: TGTGCCAGCAGGACACTAGGAGGGGATGAGCAGTTCTTC. As protein: CASRTLGGDEQFF.

The rearrangement joins TRBV30 to TRBJ1-1; weak D call: TRBD1 (6 bases). In germline, CDR1 is GTSNPN, CDR2 SVGIG (reference sequence). The V gene lost 0 bases and the J gene lost 8 bases, with 25 bases spanning the gap. The CDR3 covers 17 residues. CDR3 coding DNA: TGTGCCTGGAGTGTACTGGTGGCAGGGGCCTCCGTCAGGGAAGCTTTCTTT. It codes for CAWSVLVAGASVREAFF.

The chain recombines TRBV11-3 with TRBJ2-4; 7 nucleotides line up with TRBD1. CDR1 and CDR2 (germline): SGHNT, YENEEA. The CDR3 totals 19 residues. With 2 bases clipped from V and 0 bases from J, the junction kept 13 bases outside the gene matches. The CDR3 region is CASSLTDRVGYLAKNIQYF. CDR3 DNA: TGTGCCAGCAGCTTAACCGACAGGGTGGGCTATTTAGCCAAAAACATTCAGTACTTC.

This clone was detected a few times. The V and J genes are TRBV10-3 and TRBJ2-7, with 7 nucleotides matching TRBD1. Unmatched junction bases numbered 10, after V lost 2 bases and J lost 0 bases. Germline CDR1 and CDR2: ENHRY and SYGVKD. CDR3 size: 17 residues. The CDR3, as DNA: TGTGCCATCAGTGAGACTCCGGGACAGATTATCTCCTACGAGCAGTACTTC. Amino acids: CAISETPGQIISYEQYF.

The chain uses TRBV4-3 and TRBJ2-7; D might be TRBD1 (5 bases). With 0 bases removed from V and 5 bases from J, the gap between germline ends came to 14 bases. CDR3 length: 15 amino acids. Germline values: CDR1 LGHNA, CDR2 YSLEER. CDR3 nucleotides: TGCGCCAGCAGCCAAGAGGTGTCAGGGTTCCACGAGCAGTACTTC. This gives the protein CASSQEVSGFHEQYF.

The chain employs TRBV5-1 and TRBJ1-4; 9 bases agree with TRBD1. This CDR3 is built from 17 residues. V gave up 5 bases and J gave up 0 bases; unmatched junction bases: 8. Germline CDR1 and CDR2: SGHRS and YFSETQ. The CDR3 region is CASSVGQGLATNEKLFF. The CDR3 DNA sequence: TGCGCCAGCAGTGTAGGACAGGGGTTAGCAACTAATGAAAAACTGTTTTTT.

The CDR3 DNA reads as TGTGCCAGCAGCCCCCTAGCGGGGGGGTCGCCAGATACGCAGTATTTT. Residues: CASSPLAGGSPDTQYF. This chain connects TRBV6-6 to TRBJ2-3, with TRBD2 matching over 12 bases. V gave up 6 bases and J gave up 4 bases; unmatched junction bases: 8. Germline CDR1 is MNHNY and CDR2 is SVGAGI (reference sequence). The CDR3 totals 16 residues.

The J gene is TRBJ1-3, the V gene TRBV28; D is unclear. Germline CDR1 MDHEN, CDR2 SYDVKM. The CDR3 length is 16 residues. Between the trimmed V and J ends, which lost 2 bases and 0 bases, there was a span of 11 bases. The CDR3 nucleotides are TGTGCCAGCAGTTTAGGGCAGACTAGCTCTGGAAACACCATATATTTT. It encodes CASSLGQTSSGNTIYF.

The V gene is TRBV2, the J gene TRBJ2-2, with TRBD2 matching over 7 bases. V dropped 11 bases and J dropped 2; count of bases not matched to a gene: 8. This CDR3 is built from 14 residues. Germline CDR1 reads SNHLY; CDR2 reads FYNNEI. CDR3 in amino acids: CASNGGGNTGELFF. The CDR3 bases are TGTGCCTCCAATGGGGGGGGAAACACCGGGGAGCTGTTTTTT.